Listed here are 13 T cell receptor beta chains from one sample, sequenced in a study of T cells in tuberculosis. The assay was immunoSEQ multiplex PCR, and TCRdb's table has in-frame clones only and misses some. Of about 37,000 clones detected, 94% appear once; the ten largest clones hold roughly an eighth. Sequencing used PBMCs. The receptors here all came from a donor between 10 and 35 years old with latent tuberculosis or without tuberculosis infection. Some clones in this sample may be carry-over from other donors' samples.

The chain has TRBV19 and TRBJ2-7; 11 bases are shared with TRBD1. V trimming: 5 bases; J trimming: 3 bases; junction bases outside the gene matches: 6. CDR3 length equals 15 residues. The germline CDR1 and CDR2 sequences are LNHDA and SQIVND (reference sequence). This chain's CDR3 is CASSPGTGGFYEQYF. Here the CDR3 DNA reads TGTGCCAGTAGTCCCGGGACAGGGGGTTTCTACGAGCAGTACTTC.

The V gene is TRBV18, the J gene TRBJ2-4; D may be TRBD1 (6 bases). This CDR3 has 16 amino acids. V was trimmed by 3 bases and J by 6 bases, leaving 18 bases between them. Germline lookup yields CDR1 KGHSH and CDR2 LQKENI. CDR3 sequence: CASSPGQRGERNIQYF. Written as DNA, the CDR3 is TGTGCCAGCTCACCGGGACAACGGGGCGAGAGAAACATTCAGTACTTC. The whole variable domain, remainder taken from reference TRBV18 and TRBJ2-4, is NAGVMQNPRHLVRRRGQEARLRCSPMKGHSHVYWYRQLPEEGLKFMVYLQKENIIDESGMPKERFSAEFPKEGPSILRIQQVVRGDSAAYFCASSPGQRGERNIQYFGAGTRLSVL.

The chain recombines TRBV11-3 with TRBJ2-5; TRBD1 is a possible D gene (5 bases). The CDR3 length is 13 residues. Germline values: CDR1 SGHNT, CDR2 YENEEA. V was pared by 4 bases and J by 5 bases, with 11 bases between. In DNA form, the CDR3 reads TGTGCCAGCAGCTGGCAGGCAGGGGAGACCCAGTACTTC. It translates to CASSWQAGETQYF.

The chain employs TRBV19 and TRBJ1-2; D is perhaps TRBD1 (5 bases). Germline V gene sequence: CDR1 LNHDA, CDR2 SQIVND (reference sequence). V shed 3 bases and J shed 2 bases, with 16 bases lying between them. This CDR3 is built from 16 residues. The CDR3 reads CASSMTVIALNYGYTF. The CDR3 nucleotides are TGTGCCAGTAGTATGACAGTAATCGCGCTCAACTATGGCTACACCTTC.

The V call is TRBV5-1, the J call TRBJ1-6; TRBD1 agrees at 8 bases. V dropped 0 bases and J dropped 0; count of bases not matched to a gene: 5. This CDR3 is built from 18 residues. CDR1 and CDR2 (germline): SGHRS, YFSETQ. In DNA form, the CDR3 reads TGCGCCAGCAGCTTGGTGGCAGGGGGCCACTCCTATAATTCACCCCTCCACTTT. Encoded protein: CASSLVAGGHSYNSPLHF.

This clone showed up just a few times. The chain joins TRBV7-2 to TRBJ2-7, with TRBD1 identical over 7 bases. The CDR3 consists of 15 residues. Per the germline V gene, CDR1 is SGHTA and CDR2 is FQGNSA. Trimming at V came to 5 bases and at J to 3 bases, leaving 10 bases not matched to a gene. The CDR3 DNA reads as TGTGCCAGCAGCCGAGCCCCGGGACAGAGCTACGAGCAGTACTTC. This codes for CASSRAPGQSYEQYF.

The chain links TRBV7-2 to TRBJ2-2; 9 nucleotides match TRBD1. There are 15 residues in the CDR3. Per the germline V gene, CDR1 is SGHTA and CDR2 is FQGNSA. V lost 5 bases, J lost 2 bases, and 3 bases stayed unmatched. CDR3 DNA sequence: TGTGCCAGCAGCCGGGACAGGGCAAACACCGGGGAGCTGTTTTTT. Amino acid sequence: CASSRDRANTGELFF.

This clone was seen a single time. The chain couples TRBV27 to TRBJ2-5; D perhaps matches TRBD2 (5 bases). V was pared by 5 bases and J by 4 bases, with 17 bases between. This CDR3 has 15 residues. CDR1 and CDR2 (germline): MNHEY, SMNVEV (reference sequence). The DNA of the CDR3 is TGTGCCAGCAGTCTAAGGACTGCCCGAGGAGAGACCCAGTACTTC. Encoded protein: CASSLRTARGETQYF.

The J gene is TRBJ2-2, the V gene TRBV19, with TRBD1 as a possible D gene (5 bases). Trimming pared 0 bases from V and 6 bases from J, leaving 20 bases between. This CDR3 spans 18 amino acids. Germline V lookup: CDR1 LNHDA, CDR2 SQIVND (reference sequence). CDR3 DNA: TGTGCCAGTAGTATAGATATACAAAGTATCGGACATTCCGGGGAGCTGTTTTTT. It encodes CASSIDIQSIGHSGELFF.

The V call is TRBV30, the J call TRBJ1-2; D is uncertain. CDR3 length: 13 residues. Trimming took 5 bases from V and 2 from J, leaving 12 bases between them. The V gene's germline CDR1 is GTSNPN and CDR2 SVGIG (reference sequence). CDR3 DNA sequence: TGTGCCTGGGGGGAGATAAGCAACTATGGCTACACCTTC. This sequence encodes CAWGEISNYGYTF. Supplemented by reference TRBV30 and TRBJ1-2, the full variable domain reads SQTIHQWPATLVQPVGSPLSLECTVEGTSNPNLYWYRQAAGRGLQLLFYSVGIGQISSEVPQNLSASRPQDRQFILSSKKLLLSDSGFYLCAWGEISNYGYTFGSGTRLTVV.

This clone was recorded only once. The junction and the germline gene differ at one end; a read error may be behind it. The chain employs TRBV19 and TRBJ1-2, with D maybe TRBD1 (5 bases). The germline V gene encodes CDR1 LNHDA and CDR2 SQIVND (reference sequence). The CDR3 is 14 amino acids. The CDR3 DNA is TGTGCCAGTAGCATAGATGGGGCATTTGGCGGCTACACCTTC. Amino acid sequence: CASSIDGAFGGYTF.

This chain connects TRBV5-6 to TRBJ2-2; 9 bases fit TRBD2. This CDR3 spans 16 amino acids. Germline-derived CDR1 and CDR2 are SGHDT and YYEEEE. J lost 3 bases, V lost 4 bases, and 7 bases had no gene match. The CDR3 reads CASSVIAGADTGELFF. DNA for the CDR3: TGTGCCAGCAGCGTTATAGCGGGGGCTGACACCGGGGAGCTGTTTTTT.

The rearrangement joins TRBV19 to TRBJ2-7, with D perhaps matching TRBD1 (5 bases). This CDR3 contains 13 residues. Between the trimmed V and J ends, which lost 3 bases and 3 bases, there was a span of 9 bases. The germline V gene has CDR1 LNHDA and CDR2 SQIVND (reference sequence). CDR3 loop: CASSIGRDYEQYF. DNA for the CDR3: TGTGCCAGTAGTATCGGCAGGGACTACGAGCAGTACTTC.